A single sample is the source of the 28 T cell receptor beta chains below, sequenced in a study of cytomegalovirus exposure and HLA in healthy donors. PCR used 60 Vbeta primers and 13 Jbeta primers. TCRdb keeps only in-frame clones here, not all; method: immunoSEQ multiplex PCR. The table records roughly 180,000 clones, approximately 83% of them present only once. The sequenced sample was PBMCs. These receptors were collected from a young man in good health and CMV-seropositive.

CDR3 residues: CASSPLRTGQLAGVTQYF. In nucleotides, the CDR3 is TGTGCCAGCTCACCACTACGAACCGGGCAGTTAGCCGGGGTGACCCAGTACTTC. The chain employs TRBV18 and TRBJ2-5; tentatively, D is TRBD2 (5 bases). The germline gives CDR1 KGHSH, CDR2 LQKENI. Trimming stripped 1 base from V and 7 bases from J, with 25 bases between. CDR3 size: 18 residues.

V usage is TRBV5-6 and J usage is TRBJ1-2; TRBD1 might be the D (5 bases). Germline loops: CDR1 SGHDT, CDR2 YYEEEE. CDR3 length: 13 residues. V was cut by 5 bases and J by 1 base, with 9 bases left in between. The CDR3 DNA reads TGTGCCAGCAGAGGCAGGGATAACTATGGCTACACCTTC. This translates into CASRGRDNYGYTF.

CDR3 coding DNA: TGTGCCAGCAGTGAAATTTACGGGTCCGGCGACGAGCAGTACTTC. It yields the protein CASSEIYGSGDEQYF. The chain carries TRBV25-1 and TRBJ2-7; D is unresolved. V was pared by 2 bases and J by 5 bases, with 16 bases between. Germline CDR1 is MGHDK and CDR2 is SYGVNS. The CDR3 length is 15 residues.

The gene calls are TRBV6-6 and TRBJ1-4; TRBD1 aligns across 8 bases. Per germline, CDR1 MNHNY and CDR2 SVGAGI (reference sequence). Trimming at V came to 10 bases and at J to 6 bases, leaving 10 bases not matched to a gene. The CDR3 contains 14 residues. The CDR3 reads CAIDDRGADEKLFF. CDR3 DNA sequence: TGTGCCATCGACGACAGGGGAGCTGATGAAAAACTGTTTTTT.

This chain connects TRBV11-2 to TRBJ2-5, with D possibly TRBD1 on 5 matching bases. The CDR3 is made up of 14 amino acids. V was pared by 4 bases and J by 2 bases, with 11 bases between. The germline V gene has CDR1 SGHAT and CDR2 FQNNGV. The CDR3, as DNA: TGTGCCAGCAGCTCAATGACAGCGCAAGAGACCCAGTACTTC. It translates to CASSSMTAQETQYF.

The chain employs TRBV10-3 and TRBJ2-7; 11 bases align to TRBD1. The trim removed 3 bases at V and 2 bases at J, leaving 3 bases unmatched. The CDR3 is 15 amino acids. Germline V gene data show CDR1 as ENHRY and CDR2 as SYGVKD. The CDR3 coding sequence is TGTGCCATCAGTGATCGGGACAGGGGGGCCTACGAGCAGTACTTC. It translates to CAISDRDRGAYEQYF.

The J gene is TRBJ2-7, the V gene TRBV5-6; D remains unclear. Trimming stripped 2 bases from V and 5 bases from J, with 8 bases between. The CDR3 is 12 amino acids. The germline CDR1 and CDR2 sequences are SGHDT and YYEEEE. The CDR3 protein is CASSLWQDEQYF. The CDR3, as DNA: TGTGCCAGCAGCTTATGGCAGGACGAGCAGTACTTC.

The chain links TRBV12-5 to TRBJ2-7; 13 nucleotides align to TRBD2. The germline V gene encodes CDR1 LGHNT and CDR2 FRNRAP. The CDR3 loop spans 19 amino acids. V lost 4 bases, J lost 1 base, and 13 bases stayed unmatched. In DNA form, the CDR3 reads TGTGCTAGTGGTTCCCCATTCCGACTAGCGGGGGGACCTTCCTACGAGCAGTACTTC. Protein sequence: CASGSPFRLAGGPSYEQYF.

The gene calls are TRBV5-4 and TRBJ1-2; TRBD1 agrees at 8 bases. Per germline, CDR1 SGHNT and CDR2 YYREEE (reference sequence). V was pared by 0 bases and J by 4 bases, with 8 bases of the junction left unmatched. This CDR3 contains 16 residues. The CDR3 bases are TGTGCCAGCAGCTTGGCCGGGACAGGAGAGGTCTATGGCTACACCTTC. It translates to CASSLAGTGEVYGYTF.

The chain employs TRBV5-1 and TRBJ1-1; D possibly corresponds to TRBD1 (6 bases). The germline V gene encodes CDR1 SGHRS and CDR2 YFSETQ. Trimming took 1 base from V and 0 from J, leaving 7 bases between them. The CDR3 is 14 residues long. The CDR3 nucleotides read TGCGCCAGCAGCTTGCGGGACATGAACACTGAAGCTTTCTTT. Translation: CASSLRDMNTEAFF.

This clone was found once. V gene TRBV9 combines with J gene TRBJ2-7, with a weak D call TRBD2 (6 bases). V shed 0 bases and J shed 6 bases, with 7 bases lying between them. CDR1 is SGDLS, CDR2 YYNGEE, per germline. There are 12 residues in the CDR3. CDR3 coding DNA: TGTGCCAGCAGCGTAGACGGGGGCGAGCAGTACTTC. It translates to CASSVDGGEQYF. The full variable domain, in which reference TRBV9 and TRBJ2-7 provide the parts outside the CDR3, is DSGVTQTPKHLITATGQRVTLRCSPRSGDLSVYWYQQSLDQGLQFLIQYYNGEERAKGNILERFSAQQFPDLHSELNLSSLELGDSALYFCASSVDGGEQYFGPGTRLTVT.

The rearrangement links TRBV18 to TRBJ2-7; TRBD2 matches 7 bases. Germline-derived CDR1 and CDR2 are KGHSH and LQKENI. V shed 3 bases and J 3 bases; nucleotides not matched to a gene: 2. The CDR3 runs 13 residues. This chain's CDR3 is CASSPGGGYEQYF. CDR3 sequence (DNA): TGTGCCAGCTCACCGGGCGGGGGCTACGAGCAGTACTTC.

This chain uses TRBV6-6 with TRBJ2-1; unclear D gene. CDR1 is MNHNY and CDR2 is SVGAGI in the germline V gene (reference sequence). V was clipped by 1 base and J by 5 bases, with 3 bases between them. The CDR3 spans 12 residues. The CDR3 is CASSYFNNEQFF. DNA for the CDR3: TGTGCCAGCAGTTACTTCAACAATGAGCAGTTCTTC.

This chain connects TRBV25-1 to TRBJ2-7; D is possibly TRBD2 (6 bases). Germline CDR1 MGHDK, CDR2 SYGVNS. The V end was cut by 6 bases, the J end by 3 bases, with 9 bases between. The CDR3 is made up of 12 amino acids. The CDR3 DNA is TGTGCCAGCAGGGGACTTTTCTACGAGCAGTACTTC. This sequence encodes CASRGLFYEQYF.

The chain links TRBV6-5 to TRBJ2-5, with a possible D match to TRBD1 (5 bases). CDR1 is MNHEY and CDR2 is SVGAGI in the germline V gene. The CDR3 is made up of 14 amino acids. The V and J ends lost 0 bases and 2 bases respectively, with 7 bases between them. This CDR3 is CASSYSGLQETQYF. DNA of the CDR3: TGTGCCAGCAGTTACTCGGGGCTTCAAGAGACCCAGTACTTC.

The chain joins TRBV5-4 to TRBJ2-3; D perhaps matches TRBD1 (5 bases). Germline CDR1 SGHNT, CDR2 YYREEE (reference sequence). Trimming removed 1 base from V and 3 bases from J, with 9 bases in between. The CDR3 is made up of 14 amino acids. In DNA, the CDR3 is TGTGCCAGCAGCTTGACAGGATGGACAGATACGCAGTATTTT. The encoded protein is CASSLTGWTDTQYF.

This chain uses TRBV9 with TRBJ2-5, with D possibly being TRBD2 (6 bases). Trimming left V 0 bases short and J 3 bases short, with 18 bases between. The length of the CDR3 is 17 residues. CDR1 SGDLS and CDR2 YYNGEE come from the germline V gene. The CDR3 nucleotides are TGTGCCAGCAGCGTAGTTCCTTCCGGGACGGGAGAAGAGACCCAGTACTTC. Its translation: CASSVVPSGTGEETQYF.

This chain uses TRBV6-1 with TRBJ2-7; D perhaps matches TRBD2 (6 bases). The CDR3 loop spans 13 amino acids. The germline V and J ends were trimmed by 3 bases and 10 bases, with 16 bases remaining between them. CDR1 is MNHNS and CDR2 is SASEGT in the germline V gene. CDR3 nucleotides: TGTGCCAGCAGTGATTCGGCGGGGACCGACCAGTACTTC. It is translated as CASSDSAGTDQYF.

V usage is TRBV28 and J usage is TRBJ2-7, with TRBD1 identical over 8 bases. Unmatched junction bases numbered 6, after V lost 6 bases and J lost 2 bases. The length of the CDR3 is 14 residues. Germline V CDR1 and CDR2: MDHEN, SYDVKM. In nucleotides, the CDR3 is TGTGCCAGCAGGACCGGGACAGGCACCTACGAGCAGTACTTC. Its translation: CASRTGTGTYEQYF.

This clone was counted once. This rearrangement joins TRBV5-1 to TRBJ1-5; no clear D. V lost 4 bases and J lost 9, with 14 bases in between. CDR3 length equals 13 residues. CDR1 and CDR2 from the germline V gene are SGHRS and YFSETQ. The CDR3 loop is CASSRDGGRPQHF. The CDR3 region has the DNA TGCGCCAGCAGCCGTGACGGAGGACGGCCCCAGCATTTT. The full variable domain, rest sourced from reference TRBV5-1 and TRBJ1-5, is KAGVTQTPRYLIKTRGQQVTLSCSPISGHRSVSWYQQTPGQGLQFLFEYFSETQRNKGNFPGRFSGRQFSNSRSEMNVSTLELGDSALYLCASSRDGGRPQHFGDGTRLSIL.

The chain employs TRBV19 and TRBJ2-7, with 8 bases identical to TRBD1. Trimming took 4 bases from V and 0 from J; bases not matched to a gene: 5. This CDR3 region has 15 residues. Germline V CDR1 and CDR2: LNHDA, SQIVND (reference sequence). CDR3 residues: CASSTGTGLSYEQYF. The CDR3 DNA follows: TGTGCCAGTAGTACCGGGACAGGTCTCTCCTACGAGCAGTACTTC.

The chain carries TRBV30 and TRBJ2-1, with TRBD2 matching 8 bases. The CDR3 loop spans 14 amino acids. The V gene end was trimmed by 2 bases and the J gene end by 6 bases; junction bases not matched to a gene: 6. Germline V gene lookup returns CDR1 GTSNPN and CDR2 SVGIG (reference sequence). The DNA for the CDR3 is TGTGCCTGGAGTACCCGGGGGGGCCCCAATGAGCAGTTCTTC. Encoded protein: CAWSTRGGPNEQFF.

This clone appeared once. V usage is TRBV30 and J usage is TRBJ2-7, with D perhaps matching TRBD2 (5 bases). Trimming stripped 3 bases from V and 2 bases from J, with 14 bases between. The V gene's germline CDR1 is GTSNPN and CDR2 SVGIG (reference sequence). The CDR3 sequence is 14 residues long. The CDR3 region is CAWRRAQRAYEQYF. The CDR3 coding sequence is TGTGCCTGGAGACGCGCCCAGAGGGCCTACGAGCAGTACTTC. The variable domain in full, with the rest retrieved from reference TRBV30 and TRBJ2-7, is SQTIHQWPATLVQPVGSPLSLECTVEGTSNPNLYWYRQAAGRGLQLLFYSVGIGQISSEVPQNLSASRPQDRQFILSSKKLLLSDSGFYLCAWRRAQRAYEQYFGPGTRLTVT.

This chain links TRBV2 with TRBJ1-5, with unresolved D. V lost 3 bases, J lost 4 bases, and 13 bases lay in between. The length of the CDR3 is 15 residues. The germline gives CDR1 SNHLY, CDR2 FYNNEI. The CDR3 DNA follows: TGTGCCAGCAGTGATCCTACCGATTTAAATCAGCCCCAGCATTTT. Encoded protein: CASSDPTDLNQPQHF.

This clone appeared a few times. The chain has TRBV7-2 and TRBJ2-7; D perhaps matches TRBD2 (5 bases). Germline V gene data show CDR1 as SGHTA and CDR2 as FQGNSA. This CDR3 has 15 amino acids. The V end lost 4 bases, the J end lost 7 bases, and 20 bases lay between the germline ends. CDR3 sequence reads: CASSSAGSGTGEQYF. In DNA, the CDR3 is TGTGCCAGCAGCTCCGCCGGCAGTGGTACGGGGGAGCAGTACTTC.

The sample holds one count of this clone. V gene TRBV7-8 combines with J gene TRBJ1-5; possibly TRBD1 for D (6 bases). Between the trimmed V and J ends, which lost 5 bases and 2 bases, there was a span of 13 bases. The CDR3 spans 15 residues. From germline, CDR1 is SGHVS and CDR2 FQNEAQ. CDR3 coding DNA: TGTGCCAGCAGCGAAGCGGCAGGGGGCAATCAGCCCCAGCATTTT. Translating gives CASSEAAGGNQPQHF. Full variable domain (rest looked up from reference TRBV7-8 and TRBJ1-5): GAGVSQSPRYKVAKRGQDVALRCDPISGHVSLFWYQQALGQGPEFLTYFQNEAQLDKSGLPSDRFFAERPEGSVSTLKIQRTQQEDSAVYLCASSEAAGGNQPQHFGDGTRLSIL.

The chain uses TRBV10-3 and TRBJ2-5, with 7 positions matching TRBD1. The CDR3 consists of 16 residues. The junction had 7 bases not matched to a gene; V was cut back by 2 bases and J by 1 base. Per germline, CDR1 ENHRY and CDR2 SYGVKD. CDR3 region: CAISEKGGAVQETQYF. The DNA of the CDR3 is TGTGCCATCAGTGAGAAAGGGGGCGCGGTCCAAGAGACCCAGTACTTC.

V usage is TRBV2 and J usage is TRBJ2-3; D not certain. Germline V lookup: CDR1 SNHLY, CDR2 FYNNEI. The CDR3 is 14 residues long. Trimming shortened V by 4 bases and J by 2 bases, and 10 bases separated the two germline ends. The CDR3 DNA reads as TGTGCCAGCAGTGTACCGCTAGTCACAGATACGCAGTATTTT. Its protein is CASSVPLVTDTQYF. Full variable domain (rest looked up from reference TRBV2 and TRBJ2-3): EPEVTQTPSHQVTQMGQEVILRCVPISNHLYFYWYRQILGQKVEFLVSFYNNEISEKSEIFDDQFSVERPDGSNFTLKIRSTKLEDSAMYFCASSVPLVTDTQYFGPGTRLTVL.